These T cell receptor beta chains were read from a single sample in a study of cytomegalovirus exposure and HLA in healthy donors. Only in-frame clones appear in the TCRdb table, and some are missing; sequencing was by immunoSEQ multiplex PCR. The table includes some 150,000 clones, 65% to 85% detected once. The sequenced sample was PBMCs. Every receptor here comes from a man in his sixties in good health and CMV-seronegative. CDR3s include the opening cysteine and the closing phenylalanine or tryptophan.

j_call v_call cdr3_aa
TRBJ2-3 TRBV5-1 CASSLLAGSSTDTQYF
TRBJ2-1 TRBV19 CASSIGEIKWEQFF
TRBJ2-7 TRBV27 CASSLYGQGSYEQYF
TRBJ2-5 TRBV7-2 CASSLGGFRGETQYF
TRBJ2-2 TRBV5-1 CASGGQGIHGELFF
TRBJ1-2 TRBV28 CASTDRGPEGYTF
TRBJ1-2 TRBV4-3 CASSQRQALARGYTF
TRBJ1-1 TRBV27 CASTRQGTPNTEAFF
TRBJ2-2 TRBV5-5 CASSSLRGGPRELFF
. TRBV28 CASRTGGGGEQYF
TRBJ1-1 TRBV13 CASSPDTGGIDTEAFF
TRBJ1-5 TRBV6-4 CASSDPTAGRGPRQPQHF
TRBJ1-3 TRBV29-1 CSVGTGGNTIYF
TRBJ1-2 TRBV6-6 CASRPTDRANYGYTF
TRBJ1-2 TRBV7-2 CASSGGTGVGYGYTF
TRBJ1-2 TRBV5-1 CASSPDTNNYGYTF
TRBJ2-1 TRBV6-7 CASSYSNPGGGPYNEQFF
TRBJ2-5 TRBV7-2 CASRRTSGGLETQYF
TRBJ2-2 TRBV7-8 CASSQQGAFGELFF
TRBJ2-3 TRBV19 CASSSPGRVTDTQYF
TRBJ2-7 TRBV27 CASSAKGLAANYEQYF
TRBJ2-7 TRBV6-5 CAIGRSGQSPYEQYF
TRBJ2-1 TRBV6-5 CASSYAGGSNEQFF
TRBJ1-3 TRBV4-3 CASSQDDSSGNTIYF
TRBJ2-5 TRBV7-2 CASTTSGPETQYF
TRBJ2-2 TRBV10-3 CAISESLAANTGELFF
TRBJ2-3 TRBV5-1 CASSFGTSGGTDTQYF
TRBJ2-3 TRBV9 CASSVGLAGGVLSTDTQYF
TRBJ2-5 TRBV7-9 CSSSPFGGQETQYF
TRBJ2-2 TRBV7-9 CASSLAGAHAGELFF
TRBJ2-7 TRBV7-8 CASSPRGDPSLYEQYF
. TRBV5-1 CASSNGTVNYEQYF
. TRBV5-1 CASSSSRPGSYEQYF